The rows below give T cell receptor beta chains drawn from one sample of a study of blood T cell repertoires in COVID-19. Libraries were prepared by immunoSEQ multiplex PCR; TCRdb keeps only in-frame clonotypes and omits some of them. The sample consists of approximately 210,000 clones, 81% of them appearing once. What was sequenced was PBMCs or T cells enriched from blood (not recorded which). The origin of the receptors is a woman between 50 and 59 years old with acute COVID-19. Each CDR3 is given with its conserved first and last residue. D genes are given only for firm matches. Clone sizes are given selectively: once, few, many, or a class where the clone is expanded.

size: -; V: TRBV7-2; J: TRBJ2-5; D: TRBD2; DNA: TGTGCCAGCTTTGGGAGGGGCCTAACTTCGGGAGAGACCCAGTACTTC; CDR3: CASFGRGLTSGETQYF
size: -; V: TRBV7-2; J: TRBJ2-3; D: TRBD2; DNA: TGTGCCAGCAGCATACGCGCGGGAGGGCCAGCTAGCACAGATACGCAGTATTTT; CDR3: CASSIRAGGPASTDTQYF
size: once; V: TRBV6-4; J: TRBJ2-3; D: -; DNA: TGTGCCGACCTCTCGGGGGATACGCAGTATTTT; CDR3: CADLSGDTQYF
size: -; V: TRBV24-1; J: TRBJ2-1; D: -; DNA: TGTGCCACCAGGGGGAGGTGGGAAGCCGGCGATGAGCAGTTCTTC; CDR3: CATRGRWEAGDEQFF
size: -; V: TRBV7-9; J: TRBJ1-1; D: -; DNA: TGTGCCAGCAGCCTTGCGGGGGGCGGAACTGAAGCTTTCTTT; CDR3: CASSLAGGGTEAFF
size: few; V: TRBV9; J: TRBJ1-6; D: TRBD1; DNA: TGTGCCAGCAGCGACCGGGACAGGAATAATTCACCCCTCCACTTT; CDR3: CASSDRDRNNSPLHF
size: few; V: TRBV18; J: TRBJ2-2; D: TRBD2; DNA: TGTGCCAGCTCACTCAGCGGGGGCTACACCGGGGAGCTGTTTTTT; CDR3: CASSLSGGYTGELFF
size: once; V: TRBV9; J: TRBJ2-3; D: TRBD2; DNA: TGTGCCAGCAGCGGACTAGCGGGAGGGCCCACAGACACAGATACGCAGTATTTT; CDR3: CASSGLAGGPTDTDTQYF
size: -; V: TRBV25-1; J: TRBJ2-3; D: -; DNA: TGTGCCAGCAGTGAATATTCGGCCACAGGGACAGATACGCAGTATTTT; CDR3: CASSEYSATGTDTQYF
size: -; V: TRBV7-2; J: TRBJ2-7; D: -; DNA: TGTGCCAGCAGCCCCGGACAACCCACCTACTACGAGCAGTACTTC; CDR3: CASSPGQPTYYEQYF
size: -; V: TRBV6-5; J: TRBJ2-3; D: TRBD1; DNA: TGTGCCAGCCAGGACAGGACAGATACGCAGTATTTT; CDR3: CASQDRTDTQYF
size: -; V: TRBV7-3; J: TRBJ2-1; D: TRBD2; DNA: TGTGCCAGCAGCTTAAATCTAGCGGGCTACAATGAGCAGTTCTTC; CDR3: CASSLNLAGYNEQFF
size: few; V: TRBV18; J: TRBJ1-5; D: -; DNA: TGTGCCAGCTCACCAGGACTCATAGATCAGCCCCAGCATTTT; CDR3: CASSPGLIDQPQHF
size: -; V: TRBV19; J: TRBJ2-1; D: TRBD2; DNA: TGTGCCAGTAGTCCAAAACCGGGACTAGCGGGCCGGAGCCAAGTCTTC; CDR3: CASSPKPGLAGRSQVF
size: -; V: TRBV7-6; J: TRBJ2-5; D: TRBD2; DNA: TGTGCCAGCAGCTTAGCGCAGGCTAGCGGGGAGACCCAGTACTTC; CDR3: CASSLAQASGETQYF
size: -; V: TRBV3-1/TRBV3-2; J: TRBJ1-4; D: TRBD1; DNA: TGTGCCAGCAGCCAAGGACAGGGGGCAGGTGAAAAACTGTTTTTT; CDR3: CASSQGQGAGEKLFF
size: few; V: TRBV12-3/TRBV12-4; J: TRBJ1-1; D: -; DNA: TGTGCCAGCAGAAAGGGGATCACTGAAGCTTTCTTT; CDR3: CASRKGITEAFF
size: few; V: TRBV11-2; J: TRBJ1-1; D: -; DNA: TGTGCCAGCAGCTTAGTAGCCGCTCGGGACACTGAAGCTTTCTTT; CDR3: CASSLVAARDTEAFF
size: -; V: TRBV7-9; J: TRBJ2-1; D: TRBD1; DNA: TGTGCCAGCAGCTACCGAGGGGGCTCGAACTACAATGAGCAGTTCTTC; CDR3: CASSYRGGSNYNEQFF
size: -; V: TRBV10-3; J: TRBJ1-2; D: TRBD1; DNA: TGTGCCACCCGGACAGGCGAATACTATGGCTACACCTTC; CDR3: CATRTGEYYGYTF
size: -; V: TRBV4-1; J: TRBJ1-3; D: -; DNA: TGCGCCAGCAGCCAAGATCAACAGGGACGCTCTGGAAACACCATATATTTT; CDR3: CASSQDQQGRSGNTIYF
size: -; V: TRBV27; J: TRBJ1-2; D: TRBD1; DNA: TGTGCCAGCAGTTCGGGACAGAACTATGGCTACACCTTC; CDR3: CASSSGQNYGYTF
size: -; V: TRBV5-6; J: TRBJ2-2; D: TRBD1; DNA: TGTGCCAGCAGCTTGGAGTTGGGGACAGCTTACACCGGGGAGCTGTTTTTT; CDR3: CASSLELGTAYTGELFF
size: -; V: TRBV18; J: TRBJ1-4; D: -; DNA: TGTGCCAGCTCACCGACGCGGGCTAGGGCTAATGAAAAACTGTTTTTT; CDR3: CASSPTRARANEKLFF
size: -; V: TRBV27; J: TRBJ1-3; D: -; DNA: TGTGCCAGCAGTACGAGTTGGGGGCCCTCTGGAAACACCATATATTTT; CDR3: CASSTSWGPSGNTIYF
size: -; V: TRBV28; J: TRBJ2-3; D: TRBD2; DNA: TGTGCCAGCAGTAAGTGGAGCGGGGGTAACACAGATACGCAGTATTTT; CDR3: CASSKWSGGNTDTQYF
size: -; V: TRBV28; J: TRBJ1-1; D: TRBD1; DNA: TGTGCCAGCACTTCGGACAGGGGGACTGAAGCTTTCTTT; CDR3: CASTSDRGTEAFF
size: -; V: TRBV28; J: TRBJ2-5; D: TRBD1; DNA: TGTGCCAGCAGTTCCGTTCCGACAGGGCGGGAGACCCAGTACTTC; CDR3: CASSSVPTGRETQYF
size: few; V: TRBV7-9; J: TRBJ2-2; D: TRBD2; DNA: TGTGCCAGCAGCTTCCGACTAGCGGGGGCCGGGGAGCTGTTTTTT; CDR3: CASSFRLAGAGELFF
size: few; V: TRBV30; J: TRBJ1-5; D: TRBD1; DNA: TGTGCCTGGGATGTGGGACAGGGTAATCAGCCCCAGCATTTT; CDR3: CAWDVGQGNQPQHF
size: few; V: TRBV18; J: TRBJ1-4; D: -; DNA: TGTGCCAGCTCGGGAAGACAGGCAACTAATGAAAAACTGTTTTTT; CDR3: CASSGRQATNEKLFF
size: -; V: TRBV30; J: TRBJ2-4; D: TRBD1; DNA: TGTGCCTGGAGAGGGGGCCCCCTAGCCAAAAACATTCAGTACTTC; CDR3: CAWRGGPLAKNIQYF
size: -; V: TRBV19; J: TRBJ1-5; D: -; DNA: TGTGCCAGTAGTAGCCAGGGCTCCAGGCAGCCCCAGCATTTT; CDR3: CASSSQGSRQPQHF
size: -; V: TRBV4-3; J: TRBJ2-7; D: TRBD1; DNA: TGCGCCAGCAGCCAAGGAGGGGGCGGTAGGGCCTACGAGCAGTACTTC; CDR3: CASSQGGGGRAYEQYF
size: -; V: TRBV7-2; J: TRBJ1-3; D: -; DNA: TGTGCCAGCAGCCCACAGGGCTCTGGAAACACCATATATTTT; CDR3: CASSPQGSGNTIYF
size: -; V: TRBV12-2; J: TRBJ1-1; D: -; DNA: TGTGCAAGTCGCTTAGTCATGGGAGAGGGCACTGAAGCTTTCTTT; CDR3: CASRLVMGEGTEAFF
size: -; V: TRBV6-2/TRBV6-3; J: TRBJ1-6; D: TRBD1; DNA: TGTGCCAGCAGTTATAGGGGGCGAAAGGGGGGCAATTCACCCCTCCACTTT; CDR3: CASSYRGRKGGNSPLHF